The subject of this entry is one T cell receptor beta chain. Antigen specificity is unknown. This specimen comes from a study of cytomegalovirus exposure and HLA in healthy donors. Whole-study findings and limits: Usually a TCR sequence was rare, but some public TCRs were found in many donors.

Vbeta (60) and Jbeta (13) primers were used in the PCR. Method: immunoSEQ multiplex PCR; TCRdb's copy keeps in-frame clones and lacks some. The table includes 160,000 or so clones, 65% to 90% detected once. The CDR3 extends over 15 amino acids. Losses at the gene ends were 4 bases for V and 6 bases for J; bases not matched to a gene: 8. Germline assignment: CDR1 SGHDN and CDR2 FVKESK. The sequenced sample consisted of PBMCs. This sequence joins TRBV14 and TRBJ2-7, with TRBD2 identical over 11 bases. The TCR was taken from a woman between 45 and 65 years old in good health and CMV-seropositive. CDR3 DNA sequence: TGTGCCAGCAGCCGAACTAGCGGGGGAGGTGGCGAGCAGTACTTC. It codes for CASSRTSGGGGEQYF.